Shown below are 9 T cell receptor beta chains from a single sample sequenced in a study of OX40 agonist ivuxolimab in advanced cancers. Profiling relied on immunoSEQ multiplex PCR, and the TCRdb table lists in-frame clones only, not all of them. The table lists approximately 71,000 clones, approximately 94% of them singletons. The material was CD4+ or CD8+ T cells sorted from blood, obtained in a trial of the OX40 agonist ivuxolimab. These receptors originate from an adult with an advanced solid tumor such as melanoma, head and neck, liver or kidney cancer.

The CDR3 DNA is TGTGCCAGCGGCCTCAGGCTCAATGAGCAGTTCTTC. The encoded protein is CASGLRLNEQFF. V and J are TRBV27 and TRBJ2-1; D gene uncertain. The V end was cut by 8 bases, the J end by 6 bases, with 11 bases between. Per the germline V gene, CDR1 is MNHEY and CDR2 is SMNVEV (reference sequence). CDR3 size: 12 residues.

The V call is TRBV7-9, the J call TRBJ2-2; 8 bases are shared with TRBD2. Losses at the gene ends were 4 bases for V and 7 bases for J; bases not matched to a gene: 11. This CDR3 comprises 16 residues. Germline loops: CDR1 SEHNR, CDR2 FQNEAQ (reference sequence). In DNA form, the CDR3 reads TGTGCCAGCAGCTCCGGCGGTAGCGGGATGGGCGGGGAGCTGTTTTTT. Translated: CASSSGGSGMGGELFF.

The chain combines TRBV5-1 with TRBJ2-5; D uncertain. Germline values: CDR1 SGHRS, CDR2 YFSETQ. The CDR3 runs 16 residues. Deletions cut 6 bases from V and 1 base from J, with 19 bases between. The CDR3 nucleotides read TGCGCCAGCAACCTAAACTACCCACCCCTCCAAGAGACCCAGTACTTC. As protein: CASNLNYPPLQETQYF.

The gene calls are TRBV6-5 and TRBJ2-3; D uncertain. V lost 0 bases to trimming and J lost 5 bases, with 9 bases between them. This CDR3 contains 14 residues. Germline V lookup: CDR1 MNHEY, CDR2 SVGAGI. The CDR3, as DNA: TGTGCCAGCAGTTACTCGGAAGGAAAAGATACGCAGTATTTT. Translated, it gives CASSYSEGKDTQYF.

The V gene is TRBV4-3, the J gene TRBJ2-1, with TRBD2 as a possible D gene (5 bases). The V gene lost 0 bases and the J gene lost 4 bases, with 10 bases spanning the gap. Per germline, CDR1 LGHNA and CDR2 YSLEER. The CDR3 extends over 15 amino acids. DNA for the CDR3: TGCGCCAGCAGCCAAGATGGGAGTAGGTACAATGAGCAGTTCTTC. This codes for CASSQDGSRYNEQFF.

V gene TRBV18 combines with J gene TRBJ1-5; possible D gene TRBD1, 5 bases. The CDR3 contains 14 residues. V lost 6 bases to trimming and J lost 1 base, with 10 bases between them. Germline V CDR1 and CDR2: KGHSH, LQKENI. The CDR3 reads CASSGEGSNQPQHF. The DNA for the CDR3 is TGTGCCAGCTCGGGGGAGGGGAGCAATCAGCCCCAGCATTTT.

The chain combines TRBV28 with TRBJ2-1; 9 bases are shared with TRBD2. The V segment lost 6 bases and the J segment 2 bases; nucleotides outside the gene matches: 17. Germline-derived CDR1 and CDR2 are MDHEN and SYDVKM. The CDR3 runs to 19 residues. CDR3 region: CASSGPRTSAKGPYNEQFF. The CDR3 nucleotides read TGTGCCAGCAGCGGGCCCCGGACTAGCGCGAAGGGGCCCTACAATGAGCAGTTCTTC. Full variable domain (missing parts from reference TRBV28 and TRBJ2-1): DVKVTQSSRYLVKRTGEKVFLECVQDMDHENMFWYRQDPGLGLRLIYFSYDVKMKEKGDIPEGYSVSREKKERFSLILESASTNQTSMYLCASSGPRTSAKGPYNEQFFGPGTRLTVL.

The chain joins TRBV5-1 to TRBJ2-3; 12 nucleotides align to TRBD2. CDR1 is SGHRS, CDR2 YFSETQ, per germline. Trimming took 4 bases from V and 0 from J; bases not matched to a gene: 3. This CDR3 has 16 amino acids. The DNA of the CDR3 is TGCGCCAGCAGCACAGGGACTAGCGGGAGCACAGATACGCAGTATTTT. This codes for CASSTGTSGSTDTQYF.

The rearrangement uses TRBV7-2 and TRBJ1-2, with 8 bases identical to TRBD1. CDR1 SGHTA and CDR2 FQGNSA come from the germline V gene. There are 15 residues in the CDR3. The V and J ends lost 6 bases and 4 bases, in that order; junction bases with no gene match: 10. The CDR3 bases are TGTGCCAGCAGGGCAGTAGGTGACAGGGGCTATGGCTACACCTTC. This translates into CASRAVGDRGYGYTF.